This record looks at one TCR beta chain sequence and its context. Its antigen is still unknown. This may come from a read error, since a much larger clone is one base off. Lacking the conserved final phenylalanine or tryptophan, this CDR3 likely reflects a read error. TCR beta libraries were built with iRepertoire HTBI primers and Arm-PCR of CDR3 regions. MiXCR, applied by TCRdb to the multiplex PCR reads, yields one record per CDR3 protein. Counted here are around 500,000 distinct CDR3 sequences, around 20% occurring once; the ten biggest clones make up about 7.8%. Time point in this sample: persistent/refractory GD, antithyroid drugs over 5 years with positive TRAb. Extracted PBMC RNA gave rise to the TCR library. The collection involved drawing 8 to 9 milliliters of peripheral blood into EDTA tubes. Germline V lookup: CDR1 SNHLY, CDR2 FYNNEI. Trimming pared 7 bases from V and 5 bases from J, leaving 17 bases between. CDR3 length equals 14 residues.

The source of the sample is a study of regulatory T cells in long-lasting Graves disease. The study, taken as a whole, reports: Persistent patients shared 2,500 to 3,000 public clonotypes among themselves. Newly diagnosed patients shared fewer, at more than 850. TRBV28 was favored in persistent disease, as were TRBJ1-2 and TRBJ2-5.

Source: peripheral blood mononuclear cells (PBMCs), taken when the disease was refractory, from a patient treated with antithyroid drugs. The chain combines TRBV2 with TRBJ1-1; perhaps TRBD1 as D (6 bases). The origin of this receptor is a female donor with Graves disease. Here the CDR3 reads CASIPGGRGTEAFL. DNA for the CDR3: TGTGCCAGCATCCCTGGGGGGAGGGGGACTGAAGCTTTCCTT.